This T cell receptor beta chain comes out of a study of blood T cell repertoires in COVID-19. As for the study in general: Both acute and convalescent COVID-19 samples were obtained from the United States, Italy and Spain. PBMCs, B-cell-depleted T cells, or T cells provided the cDNA or gDNA that made up the material.

In the authors' methods: From reference gene primer amplification, estimates of nucleated cell counts were derived. TCRdb keeps only in-frame clones here, not all; method: immunoSEQ multiplex PCR. V and J calls and clone size are those listed in that table; D and trimming were worked out from the DNA. The data contain 95,000 to 150,000 clones, more than 80% of them seen just once; the ten biggest clones take up around 30%. Trimming left V 5 bases short and J 3 bases short, with 7 bases between. This CDR3 is built from 12 residues. The sample consisted of peripheral blood. The origin of this receptor is a man in his 70s with active or convalescent COVID-19. The chain has TRBV12-3 or TRBV12-4 and TRBJ2-5; possible D gene TRBD2, 5 bases. The CDR3 DNA follows: TGTGCCAGCAGTCGAGCGGAAGAGACCCAGTACTTC. Protein product: CASSRAEETQYF.